The 2 T cell receptor beta chains below all came from one sample that was sequenced in a study of T cell responses to AZD1222 COVID-19 vaccine. Assay used: immunoSEQ multiplex PCR; TCRdb lists only in-frame clones, some missing. The sample yields around 190,000 clones, around 94% seen once. Sequences were derived from peripheral blood, sampled 28 days after the second AZD1222 dose. The receptors derive from an adult who received the AZD1222 COVID-19 vaccine.

V and J are TRBV27 and TRBJ1-4, with a tentative D call TRBD1 (6 bases). V lost 3 bases to trimming and J lost 2 bases, with 10 bases between them. There are 15 residues in the CDR3. Germline V lookup: CDR1 MNHEY, CDR2 SMNVEV (reference sequence). As DNA, the CDR3 is TGTGCCAGCAGTTTCCTCGGACAGACTAATGAAAAACTGTTTTTT. The encoded protein is CASSFLGQTNEKLFF.

The J gene is TRBJ1-3, the V gene TRBV23-1, with D possibly matching TRBD1 (5 bases). TRBV23-1 is an ORF for which the function is uncertain. CDR3 length: 18 amino acids. The V end lost 0 bases, the J end lost 1 base, and 16 bases lay between the germline ends. The CDR3 DNA sequence: TGCGCCAGCAGTCAATCGATGGAAGGGACGATTTCTGGAAACACCATATATTTT. It yields the protein CASSQSMEGTISGNTIYF.